The clone carrying this T cell receptor beta chain was found once. Its cognate antigen is unknown. TCRdb redid the calling of the reads with MiXCR, one entry per CDR3 protein. The profile shows about 110,000 distinct CDR3 sequences, around 30% of them singletons. The data belong to a study of T cell repertoires in cytomegalovirus infection. Study-wide points: Using cumulative public TCR beta family frequency, the authors identified those who carried CMV together with the relevant HLA.

The germline gives CDR1 ENHRY, CDR2 SYGVKD. Trimming pared 7 bases from V and 3 bases from J, leaving 17 bases between. The CDR3 consists of 15 residues. J is TRBJ2-3 and V is TRBV10-3; D possibly matches TRBD1 or TRBD2 (6 bases each). The sequencing here drew on CD8+ T cells from cultured PBMCs, taken from culture after CMV antigen stimulation. The receptor was isolated from a human donor in good health (CMV status not recorded). Some clones in this sample may be carry-over from other donors' samples. The CDR3 sequence is CAIMHPGAGTDTQYF. The DNA for the CDR3 is TGTGCCATCATGCATCCGGGGGCGGGAACAGATACGCAGTATTTT.